A selection of T cell receptor beta chains follows, all from one sample in a study of T-cell reconstitution after alpha-beta-depleted transplantation in children. TCRdb ran MiXCR on the PCR reads and lists one entry per CDR3 protein. The repertoire holds 600,000 to 700,000 distinct CDR3 sequences, about an eighth seen once, with around 0.76% in the top ten. The sequencing here drew on PBMCs, taken before TCRalphabeta/CD19-depleted stem cell transplant. All receptors come from a girl aged 2 to 9 with congenital amegakaryocytic thrombocytopenia, due to receive a stem cell transplant. Each CDR3 is given with its conserved first and last residue. The order of the fields is V gene, J gene, clone size, D gene, CDR3 protein, CDR3 DNA. The D gene is left open where the match is weak. The size field is filled for only some rows; it gives once, few, many or a size class.

TRBV12-3/TRBV12-4,TRBJ2-1,many,NA,CASSPRREQFF,TGTGCCAGCAGTCCCCGGCGGGAGCAGTTCTTC
TRBV20-1,TRBJ2-1,many,NA,CSASAGLYNEQFF,TGCAGTGCTAGTGCGGGACTTTACAATGAGCAGTTCTTC
TRBV20-1,TRBJ2-5,many,TRBD1,CSARDRDRGETQYF,TGCAGTGCTAGGGACAGGGACCGCGGAGAGACCCAGTACTTC
TRBV20-1,TRBJ2-6,NA,NA,CSAPERYGAGANVLTF,TGCAGTGCGCCCGAGAGATACGGGGCTGGGGCCAACGTCCTGACTTTC
TRBV6-4,TRBJ2-1,many,TRBD1,CASSDAGGSDEQFF,TGTGCCAGCAGTGACGCAGGGGGCTCGGATGAGCAGTTCTTC
TRBV19,TRBJ2-2,NA,TRBD2,CASSILADTGELFF,TGTGCCAGTAGTATACTAGCGGACACCGGGGAGCTGTTTTTT
TRBV20-1,TRBJ2-5,many,TRBD2,CSAASLAGGWVETQYF,TGCAGTGCCGCTTCGCTAGCGGGAGGATGGGTAGAGACCCAGTACTTC
TRBV20-1,TRBJ1-2,many,NA,CSARGRESYGYTF,TGCAGTGCTAGAGGGCGGGAGAGCTATGGCTACACCTTC
TRBV18,TRBJ1-2,NA,NA,CASSPLGAEGYTF,TGTGCCAGCTCACCGTTGGGGGCAGAAGGCTACACCTTC
TRBV4-1,TRBJ2-5,few,NA,CASSPDSTSRETQYF,TGCGCCAGCAGCCCCGATAGTACATCCCGGGAGACCCAGTACTTC
TRBV15,TRBJ2-3,many,NA,CATSRVSEATDTQYF,TGTGCCACCAGCAGAGTAAGCGAAGCCACAGATACGCAGTATTTT